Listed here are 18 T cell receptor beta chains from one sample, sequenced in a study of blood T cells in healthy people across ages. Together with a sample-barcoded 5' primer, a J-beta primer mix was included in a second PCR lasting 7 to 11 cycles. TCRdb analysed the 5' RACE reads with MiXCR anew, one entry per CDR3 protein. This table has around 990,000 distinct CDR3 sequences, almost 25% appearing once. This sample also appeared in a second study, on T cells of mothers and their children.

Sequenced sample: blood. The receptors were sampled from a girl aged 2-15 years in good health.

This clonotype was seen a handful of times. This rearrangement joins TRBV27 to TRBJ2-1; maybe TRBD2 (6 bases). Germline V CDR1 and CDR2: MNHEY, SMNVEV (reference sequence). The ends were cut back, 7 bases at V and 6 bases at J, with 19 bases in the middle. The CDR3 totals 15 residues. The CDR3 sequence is CASTALAFGTNEQFF. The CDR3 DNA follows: TGTGCCAGCACCGCCCTAGCGTTCGGGACCAATGAGCAGTTCTTC.

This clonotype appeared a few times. The CDR3 region is CASSLVVGSGEAFF. The CDR3 DNA reads TGTGCCAGCAGCTTAGTGGTAGGATCGGGTGAAGCTTTCTTT. This chain joins TRBV7-3 and TRBJ1-1, with no clear D. CDR1 is SGHTA, CDR2 FQGTGA, per germline. This CDR3 is 14 amino acids long. With 2 bases removed from V and 7 bases from J, the gap between germline ends came to 14 bases.

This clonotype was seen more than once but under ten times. Here the CDR3 reads CASLKERPPYSYF. The CDR3 nucleotides read TGTGCCAGTTTGAAGGAAAGACCCCCTTATTCGTACTTC. The chain recombines TRBV28 with TRBJ2-7; D is uncertain. Germline CDR1 reads MDHEN; CDR2 reads SYDVKM. V was cut by 9 bases and J by 12 bases, with 24 bases left in between. The CDR3 totals 13 residues. The entire variable domain, with the rest obtained from reference TRBV28 and TRBJ2-7, is as follows: DVKVTQSSRYLVKRTGEKVFLECVQDMDHENMFWYRQDPGLGLRLIYFSYDVKMKEKGDIPEGYSVSREKKERFSLILESASTNQTSMYLCASLKERPPYSYFGPGTRLTVT.

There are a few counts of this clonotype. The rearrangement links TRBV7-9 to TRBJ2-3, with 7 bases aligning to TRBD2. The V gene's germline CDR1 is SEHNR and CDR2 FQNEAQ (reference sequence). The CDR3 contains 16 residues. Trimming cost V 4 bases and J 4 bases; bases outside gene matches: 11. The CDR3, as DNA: TGTGCCAGCAGCTCCCGCGGCGGGGGAAAATCAGATACGCAGTATTTT. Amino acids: CASSSRGGGKSDTQYF.

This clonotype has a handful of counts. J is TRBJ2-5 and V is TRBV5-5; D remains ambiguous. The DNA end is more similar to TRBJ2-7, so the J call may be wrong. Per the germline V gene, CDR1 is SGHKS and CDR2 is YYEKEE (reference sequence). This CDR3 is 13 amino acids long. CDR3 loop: CASSLEGSHEQYF. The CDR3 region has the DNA TGTGCCAGCAGCTTAGAAGGTTCCCACGAGCAGTACTTC.

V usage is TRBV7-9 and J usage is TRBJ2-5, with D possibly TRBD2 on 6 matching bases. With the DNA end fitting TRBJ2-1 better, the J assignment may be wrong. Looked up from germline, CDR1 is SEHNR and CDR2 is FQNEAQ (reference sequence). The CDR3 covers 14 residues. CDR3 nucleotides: TGTGCCAGCGAGGCGGGACCATCCGGGGGTGAGCAGTTCTTC. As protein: CASEAGPSGGEQFF.

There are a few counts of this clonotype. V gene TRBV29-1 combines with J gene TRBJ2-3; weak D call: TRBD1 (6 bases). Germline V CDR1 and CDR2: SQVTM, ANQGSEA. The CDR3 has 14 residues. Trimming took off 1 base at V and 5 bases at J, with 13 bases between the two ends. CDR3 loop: CSVEGMGARDTQYF. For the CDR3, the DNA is TGCAGCGTTGAAGGGATGGGGGCAAGAGATACGCAGTATTTT.

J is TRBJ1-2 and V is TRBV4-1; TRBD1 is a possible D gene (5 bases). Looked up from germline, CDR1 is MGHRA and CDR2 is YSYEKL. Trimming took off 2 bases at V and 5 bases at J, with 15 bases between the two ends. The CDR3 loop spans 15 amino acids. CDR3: CASSQLRGTEYGYTF. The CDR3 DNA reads TGCGCCAGCAGCCAACTGAGGGGAACGGAATATGGCTACACCTTC.

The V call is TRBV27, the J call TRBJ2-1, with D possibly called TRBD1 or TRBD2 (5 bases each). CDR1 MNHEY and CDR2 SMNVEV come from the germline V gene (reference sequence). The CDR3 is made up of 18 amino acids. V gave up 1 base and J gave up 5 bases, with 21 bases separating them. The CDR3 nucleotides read TGTGCCAGCAGTTTATTCTCTCAGGGCTTTCGGGGCCACAATGAGCAGTTCTTC. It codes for CASSLFSQGFRGHNEQFF.

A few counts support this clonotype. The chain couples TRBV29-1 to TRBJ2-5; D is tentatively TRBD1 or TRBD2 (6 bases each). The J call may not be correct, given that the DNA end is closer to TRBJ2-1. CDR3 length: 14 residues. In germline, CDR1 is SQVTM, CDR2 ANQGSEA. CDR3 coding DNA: TGCAGCGTTGAAGATAAAAAGCGCGGGACAGAGCAGTTCTTC. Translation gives CSVEDKKRGTEQFF.

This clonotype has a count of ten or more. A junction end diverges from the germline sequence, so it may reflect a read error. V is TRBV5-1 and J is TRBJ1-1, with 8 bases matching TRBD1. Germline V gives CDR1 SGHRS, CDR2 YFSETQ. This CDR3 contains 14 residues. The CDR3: CASSSGQGNTEAFF. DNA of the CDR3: TGTGCCAGCAGTTCTGGACAGGGGAACACTGAAGCTTTCTTT.

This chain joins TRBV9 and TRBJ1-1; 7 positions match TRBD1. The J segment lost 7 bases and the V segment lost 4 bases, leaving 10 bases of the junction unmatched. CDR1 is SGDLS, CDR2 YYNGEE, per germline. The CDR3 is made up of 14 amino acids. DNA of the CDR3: TGTGCCAGCAGCCCATTTAGGGGGCTGGGTGAAGCTTTCTTT. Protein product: CASSPFRGLGEAFF. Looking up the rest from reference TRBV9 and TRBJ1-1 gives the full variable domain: DSGVTQTPKHLITATGQRVTLRCSPRSGDLSVYWYQQSLDQGLQFLIQYYNGEERAKGNILERFSAQQFPDLHSELNLSSLELGDSALYFCASSPFRGLGEAFFGQGTRLTVV.

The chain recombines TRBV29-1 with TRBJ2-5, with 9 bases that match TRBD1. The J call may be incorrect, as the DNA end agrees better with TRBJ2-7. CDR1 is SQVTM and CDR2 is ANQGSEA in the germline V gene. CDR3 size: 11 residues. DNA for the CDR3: TGCAGCGCCGACAGGGGGTTCGAGCAGTACTTC. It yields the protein CSADRGFEQYF.

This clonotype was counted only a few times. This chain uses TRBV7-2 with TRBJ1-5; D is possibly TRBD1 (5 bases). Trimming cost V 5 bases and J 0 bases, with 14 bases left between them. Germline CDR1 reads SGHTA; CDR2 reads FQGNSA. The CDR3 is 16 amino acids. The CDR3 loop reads CASSKLRGDSNQPQHF. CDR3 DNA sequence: TGTGCCAGCAGCAAATTACGGGGGGATAGCAATCAGCCCCAGCATTTT.

The CDR3 DNA sequence: TGCAGCTACCGGGAGCGGGAGGGCTACGAGCAGTACTTC. It is translated as CSYREREGYEQYF. The V and J genes are TRBV29-1 and TRBJ2-7, with TRBD2 matching over 10 bases. The CDR3 contains 13 residues. Germline values: CDR1 SQVTM, CDR2 ANQGSEA. The V and J ends lost 8 bases and 3 bases, in that order; junction bases with no gene match: 7.

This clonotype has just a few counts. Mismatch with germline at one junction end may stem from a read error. The CDR3 nucleotides are TGTGCCAGCAGCGAAGGACTAGCTGGCCAAGAGACCCAGTACTTC. Translation: CASSEGLAGQETQYF. The rearrangement links TRBV5-1 to TRBJ2-5, with 8 bases aligning to TRBD2. The CDR3 contains 15 residues. Germline assignment: CDR1 SGHRS and CDR2 YFSETQ.

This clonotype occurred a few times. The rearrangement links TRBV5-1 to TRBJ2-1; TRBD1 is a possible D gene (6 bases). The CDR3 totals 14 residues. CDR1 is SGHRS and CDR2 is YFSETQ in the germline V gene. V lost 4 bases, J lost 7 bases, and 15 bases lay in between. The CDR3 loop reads CASSGEQGRNEQFF. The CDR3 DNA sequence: TGCGCCAGCAGCGGGGAACAGGGCCGGAATGAGCAGTTCTTC.

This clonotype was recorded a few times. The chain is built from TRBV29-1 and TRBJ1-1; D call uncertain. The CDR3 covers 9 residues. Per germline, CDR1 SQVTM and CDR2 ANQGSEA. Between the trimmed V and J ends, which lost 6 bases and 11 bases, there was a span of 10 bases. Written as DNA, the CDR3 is TGCAGCGTCGGGGATACGGCTTTCTTT. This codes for CSVGDTAFF.